This TCR beta chain is from a study of cytomegalovirus exposure and HLA in healthy donors. Study details: A preliminary data release comprised around 85 million unique TCRs obtained from HLA-typed donors. Study-level findings and limits: When a later analysis compared HLA-associated TCR beta chains with equally common others, the HLA-associated chains turned out to be more clonally expanded and to have lower generation probabilities. Sequencing probably produced one cluster of sequence variants that were highly shared.

This clone was found a few times. The antigen remains unidentified. CDR3 size: 15 residues. Germline V gene sequence: CDR1 SGDLS, CDR2 YYNGEE. V lost 4 bases and J lost 7; bases outside the gene matches: 4. Primers: 60 Vbeta forward and 13 Jbeta reverse. Generated by immunoSEQ multiplex PCR, the TCRdb table keeps only in-frame clones and is missing some. The sample holds more than 150,000 clones; 82% are singletons and the top ten take under 8%. The sequenced sample consisted of PBMCs. This TCR was recovered from a woman aged 50 to 60 in good health and CMV-seropositive. The chain joins TRBV9 to TRBJ1-6; 11 nucleotides agree with TRBD1. The CDR3 nucleotides read TGTGCCAGCAGCCCCCGGGACAGGGGGAATTCACCCCTCCACTTT. Its protein is CASSPRDRGNSPLHF.